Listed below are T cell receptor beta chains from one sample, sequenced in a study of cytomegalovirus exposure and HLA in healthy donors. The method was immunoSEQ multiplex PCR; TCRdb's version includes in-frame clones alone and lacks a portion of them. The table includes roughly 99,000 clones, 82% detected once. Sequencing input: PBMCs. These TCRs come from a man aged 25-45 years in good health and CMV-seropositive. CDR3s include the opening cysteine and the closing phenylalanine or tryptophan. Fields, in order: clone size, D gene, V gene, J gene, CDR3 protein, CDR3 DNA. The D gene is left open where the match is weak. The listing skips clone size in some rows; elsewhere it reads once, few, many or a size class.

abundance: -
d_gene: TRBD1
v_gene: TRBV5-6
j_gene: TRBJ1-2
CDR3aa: CASSLGGSYGYTF
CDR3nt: TGTGCCAGCAGCTTAGGGGGCTCCTATGGCTACACCTTC

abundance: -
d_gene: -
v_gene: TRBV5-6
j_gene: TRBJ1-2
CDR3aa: CASSLGSSGGASGYTF
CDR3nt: TGTGCCAGCAGCTTGGGGTCATCGGGGGGCGCGTCTGGCTACACCTTC

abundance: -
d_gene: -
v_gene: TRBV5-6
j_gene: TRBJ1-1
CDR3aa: CASSFRVNTEAFF
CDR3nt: TGTGCCAGCAGCTTCAGGGTGAACACTGAAGCTTTCTTT

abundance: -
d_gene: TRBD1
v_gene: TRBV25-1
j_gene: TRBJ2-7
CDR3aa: CASSEPGTGSLYEQYF
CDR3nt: TGTGCCAGCAGTGAACCCGGGACAGGGAGCCTCTACGAGCAGTACTTC

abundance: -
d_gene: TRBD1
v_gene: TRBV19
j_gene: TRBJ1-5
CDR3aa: CASSITGDNQPQHF
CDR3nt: TGTGCCAGTAGCATAACAGGGGATAATCAGCCCCAGCATTTT

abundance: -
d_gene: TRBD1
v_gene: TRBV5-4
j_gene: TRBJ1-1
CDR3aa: CASSQPGQREAFF
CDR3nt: TGTGCCAGCAGTCAACCGGGACAGAGAGAAGCTTTCTTT

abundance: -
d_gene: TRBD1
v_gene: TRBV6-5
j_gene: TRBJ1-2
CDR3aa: CASSSGQGGSSYGYTF
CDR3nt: TGTGCCAGCAGTTCGGGACAGGGAGGCTCTAGCTATGGCTACACCTTC

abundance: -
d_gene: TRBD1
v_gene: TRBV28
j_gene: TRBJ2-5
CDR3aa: CASNRGQETQYF
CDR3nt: TGTGCCAGCAACAGGGGACAGGAGACCCAGTACTTC

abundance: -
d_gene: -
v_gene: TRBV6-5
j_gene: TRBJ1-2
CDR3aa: CASSARSLATTF
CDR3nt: TGTGCCAGCAGTGCCCGCTCCCTAGCAACCACCTTC

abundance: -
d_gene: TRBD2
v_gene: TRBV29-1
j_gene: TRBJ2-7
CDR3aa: CSVPGLALSEQYF
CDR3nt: TGCAGCGTCCCGGGACTAGCTCTCTCTGAGCAGTACTTC

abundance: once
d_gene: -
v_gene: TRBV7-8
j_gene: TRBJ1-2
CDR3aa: CASSLVVDPTEQGYTF
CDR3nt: TGTGCCAGCAGCTTAGTGGTGGACCCGACAGAACAGGGCTACACCTTC

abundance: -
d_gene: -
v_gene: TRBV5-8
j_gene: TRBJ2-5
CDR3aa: CASSLRGYYQETQYF
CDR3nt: TGTGCCAGCAGCTTGCGGGGGTATTACCAAGAGACCCAGTACTTC

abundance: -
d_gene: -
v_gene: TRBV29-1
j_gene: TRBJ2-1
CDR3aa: CSVLESNEQFF
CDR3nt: TGCAGCGTTCTAGAAAGCAATGAGCAGTTCTTC

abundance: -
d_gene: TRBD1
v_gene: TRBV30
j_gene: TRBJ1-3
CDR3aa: CASWTGGAGNTIYF
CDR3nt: TGTGCCTCATGGACAGGGGGCGCTGGAAACACCATATATTTT

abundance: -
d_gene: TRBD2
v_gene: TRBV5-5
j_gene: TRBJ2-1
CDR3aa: CASSLGLGTSGYNEQFF
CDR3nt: TGTGCCAGCAGCTTGGGCCTAGGGACTAGCGGTTACAATGAGCAGTTCTTC

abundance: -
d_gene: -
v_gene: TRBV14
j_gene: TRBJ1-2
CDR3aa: CASGQAGVGGHHTF
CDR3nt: TGTGCCAGCGGCCAAGCGGGAGTCGGGGGGCATCACACCTTC

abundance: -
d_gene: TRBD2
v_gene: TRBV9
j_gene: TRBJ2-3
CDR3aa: CASSVAISGGSHSSRDTQYF
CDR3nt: TGTGCCAGCAGCGTAGCTATTAGCGGGGGTTCCCATAGTTCAAGAGATACGCAGTATTTT

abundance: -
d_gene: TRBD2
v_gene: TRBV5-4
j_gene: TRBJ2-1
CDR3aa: CASSPRTSGGVTYNEQFF
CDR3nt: TGTGCCAGCAGCCCCCGGACTAGCGGGGGGGTTACCTACAATGAGCAGTTCTTC

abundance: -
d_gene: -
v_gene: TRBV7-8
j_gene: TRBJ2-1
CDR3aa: CASSNRAPGQEQFF
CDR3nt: TGTGCCAGCAGCAACCGGGCCCCAGGGCAAGAGCAGTTCTTC

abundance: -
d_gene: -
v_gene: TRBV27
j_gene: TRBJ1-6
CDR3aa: CAIPQGEPSPLHF
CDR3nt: TGTGCCATTCCACAGGGCGAACCGTCACCCCTCCACTTT

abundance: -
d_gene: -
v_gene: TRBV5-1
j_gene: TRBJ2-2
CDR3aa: CASSLGNSGRANTGELFF
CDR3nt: TGCGCCAGCAGCTTGGGTAATTCAGGCCGTGCGAACACCGGGGAGCTGTTTTTT

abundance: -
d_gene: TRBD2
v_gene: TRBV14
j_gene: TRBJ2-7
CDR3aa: CASSQDKVSGGTYEQYF
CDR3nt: TGTGCCAGCAGCCAAGATAAAGTTAGCGGGGGGACCTACGAGCAGTACTTC

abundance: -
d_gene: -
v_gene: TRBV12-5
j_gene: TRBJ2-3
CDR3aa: CASGFSGDSTDTQYF
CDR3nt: TGTGCTAGTGGTTTCTCCGGGGATAGCACAGATACGCAGTATTTT

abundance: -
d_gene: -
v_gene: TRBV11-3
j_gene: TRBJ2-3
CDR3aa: CASSSQASNTDTQYF
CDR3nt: TGTGCCAGCAGCTCGCAGGCGAGTAACACAGATACGCAGTATTTT

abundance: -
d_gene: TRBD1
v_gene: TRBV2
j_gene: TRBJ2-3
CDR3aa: CASTRTGVTDTQYF
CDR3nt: TGTGCCAGCACCCGGACAGGGGTGACAGATACGCAGTATTTT

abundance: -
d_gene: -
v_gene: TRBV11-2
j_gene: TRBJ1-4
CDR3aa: CASSLNRFLAPYNEKLFF
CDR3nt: TGTGCCAGCAGCTTAAACCGCTTCCTGGCACCTTATAATGAAAAACTGTTTTTT

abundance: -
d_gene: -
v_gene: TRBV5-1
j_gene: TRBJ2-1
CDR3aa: CASSWLKRGFDEQFF
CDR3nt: TGCGCCAGCAGCTGGCTTAAAAGGGGGTTCGATGAGCAGTTCTTC

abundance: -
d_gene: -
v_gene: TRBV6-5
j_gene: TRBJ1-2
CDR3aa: CASNHRGRGKDGYTF
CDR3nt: TGTGCCAGCAACCACCGGGGACGGGGGAAGGATGGCTACACCTTC

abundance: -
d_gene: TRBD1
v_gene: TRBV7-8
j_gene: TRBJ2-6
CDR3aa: CASSSSGQGTGANVLTF
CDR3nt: TGTGCCAGCAGCTCCTCTGGACAGGGGACCGGGGCCAACGTCCTGACTTTC

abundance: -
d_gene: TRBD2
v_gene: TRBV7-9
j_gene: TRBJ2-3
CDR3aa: CASSLGTSGGTTDTQYF
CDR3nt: TGTGCCAGCAGCCTCGGGACTAGCGGGGGGACCACAGATACGCAGTATTTT

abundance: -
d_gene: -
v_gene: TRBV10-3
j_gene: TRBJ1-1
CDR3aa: CASQRIMNTEAFF
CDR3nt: TGTGCCAGCCAGCGGATCATGAACACTGAAGCTTTCTTT

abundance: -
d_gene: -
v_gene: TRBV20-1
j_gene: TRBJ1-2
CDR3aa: CSAPTRAGYTF
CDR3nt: TGCAGTGCTCCCACCAGGGCCGGCTACACCTTC

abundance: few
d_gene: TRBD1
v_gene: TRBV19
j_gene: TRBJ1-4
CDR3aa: CASSIAYLGQINEKLFF
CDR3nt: TGTGCCAGTAGTATCGCTTACCTGGGACAGATTAATGAAAAACTGTTTTTT

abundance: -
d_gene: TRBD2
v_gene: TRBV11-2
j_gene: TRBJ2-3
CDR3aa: CASREGVAGDTDTQYF
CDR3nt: TGTGCCAGCAGGGAGGGCGTAGCGGGGGACACAGATACGCAGTATTTT

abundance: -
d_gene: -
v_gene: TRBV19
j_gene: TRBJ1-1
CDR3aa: CASSFLTSNTEAFF
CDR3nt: TGTGCCAGTAGTTTTCTTACATCGAACACTGAAGCTTTCTTT

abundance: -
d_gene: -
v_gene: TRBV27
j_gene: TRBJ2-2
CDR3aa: CASSLGGSGELFF
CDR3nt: TGTGCCAGCAGTTTAGGGGGGTCCGGGGAGCTGTTTTTT

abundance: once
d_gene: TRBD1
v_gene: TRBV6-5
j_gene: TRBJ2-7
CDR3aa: CASSHWDRGYEQYF
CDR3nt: TGTGCCAGCAGTCATTGGGACAGGGGATACGAGCAGTACTTC

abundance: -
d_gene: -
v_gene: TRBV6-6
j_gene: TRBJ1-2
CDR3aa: CASSYSATQTNYGYTF
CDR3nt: TGTGCCAGCAGTTACTCGGCGACACAAACTAACTATGGCTACACCTTC

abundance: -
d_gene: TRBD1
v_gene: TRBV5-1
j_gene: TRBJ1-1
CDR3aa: CASSSQGGIAEAFF
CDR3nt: TGCGCCAGCAGCTCACAGGGGGGGATCGCTGAAGCTTTCTTT

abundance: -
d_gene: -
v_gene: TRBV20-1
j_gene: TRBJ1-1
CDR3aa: CSAAAGREAFF
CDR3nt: TGCAGTGCCGCGGCGGGCCGAGAAGCTTTCTTT

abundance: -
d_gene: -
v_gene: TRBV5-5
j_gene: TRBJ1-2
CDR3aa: CASSFRVEANYGYTF
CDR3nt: TGTGCCAGTAGTTTCAGGGTCGAAGCTAACTATGGCTACACCTTC

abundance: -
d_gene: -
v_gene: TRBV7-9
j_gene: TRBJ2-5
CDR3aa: CASSPVSRETQYF
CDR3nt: TGTGCCAGCAGCCCCGTCAGTCGAGAGACCCAGTACTTC

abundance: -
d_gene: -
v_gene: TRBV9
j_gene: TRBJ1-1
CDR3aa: CASSASGNTEAFF
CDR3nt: TGTGCCAGCAGCGCTTCAGGGAACACTGAAGCTTTCTTT

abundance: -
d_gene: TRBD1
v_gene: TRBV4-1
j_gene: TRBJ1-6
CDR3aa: CASSQAQGPNSPLHF
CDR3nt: TGCGCCAGCAGCCAAGCACAGGGGCCAAATTCACCCCTCCACTTT

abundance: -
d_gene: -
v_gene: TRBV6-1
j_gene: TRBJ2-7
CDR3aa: CASLAAVGYEQYF
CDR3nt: TGTGCCAGCCTGGCGGCAGTTGGCTACGAGCAGTACTTC